This note documents a single T cell receptor (beta chain) sequence. Original analysis: Amplification of reference gene primers provided the estimated nucleated cell counts. Generated by immunoSEQ multiplex PCR, the TCRdb table keeps only in-frame clones and is missing some. V and J calls and clone size are copied from that table; D and trimming were computed from the DNA. The data show around 130,000 clones, roughly 84% seen once. The data were obtained in a study of blood T cell repertoires in COVID-19. In the study overall: Samples taken during acute and convalescent COVID-19 were collected in the United States, Italy and Spain. T cells, B-cell-depleted T cells, or PBMCs supplied cDNA or gDNA.

Germline V gives CDR1 LGHDT, CDR2 YNNKEL (reference sequence). The CDR3 totals 15 residues. Trimming removed 3 bases from V and 5 bases from J; junction bases left unmatched: 7. The chain recombines TRBV3-1 (or the pseudogene TRBV3-2) with TRBJ2-7, with 10 nucleotides matching TRBD1. The sequence derives from a man aged 25-40 years with COVID-19, enrolled during active disease. The material sequenced was peripheral blood. CDR3 residues: CASSQPGTGADEQYF. The CDR3, as DNA: TGTGCCAGCAGCCAGCCCGGGACAGGGGCCGACGAGCAGTACTTC.